One and the same sample provided the 8 T cell receptor beta chains below, sequenced in a study of identical twins. MiXCR, run by TCRdb on the 5' RACE reads, gives a single entry per CDR3 protein. The sample includes under 350,000 distinct CDR3 sequences, more than 8% seen only once; the top ten take around 7.1%. The same data also went into a second study, on yellow fever vaccine responses in identical twins.

Sequencing was performed on CD8+ T cells sorted from blood. The receptors derive from a woman aged 18-35 years in good health.

Only a few counts were recorded for this clonotype. The chain combines TRBV4-3 with TRBJ2-1; no clear D gene. Germline assignment: CDR1 LGHNA and CDR2 YSLEER. This CDR3 has 18 residues. Trimming removed 0 bases from V and 2 bases from J, with 17 bases in between. The CDR3 sequence: CASSQESGSGIPYNEQFF. The DNA of the CDR3 is TGCGCCAGCAGCCAAGAGTCAGGCAGTGGGATTCCCTACAATGAGCAGTTCTTC.

This clonotype was seen more than once but under ten times. The rearrangement joins TRBV11-2 to TRBJ2-7; a possible D gene is TRBD2 (5 bases). The V gene's germline CDR1 is SGHAT and CDR2 FQNNGV. There are 15 residues in the CDR3. Trimming left V 1 base short and J 3 bases short, with 13 bases between. DNA for the CDR3: TGTGCCAGCAGCTTAGGAGTTGTTGGGAGCTACGAGCAGTACTTC. Its translation: CASSLGVVGSYEQYF.

Only a few counts were recorded for this clonotype. V gene TRBV10-2 combines with J gene TRBJ2-7, with D possibly TRBD2 on 7 matching bases. V lost 2 bases, J lost 3 bases, and 20 bases lay in between. The V gene's germline CDR1 is WSHSY and CDR2 SAAADI. The CDR3 is 17 amino acids. Here the CDR3 DNA reads TGCGCCAGCAGTGAGCGGGGGGTGAGGCTAGGGGGCTACGAGCAGTACTTC. Translating gives CASSERGVRLGGYEQYF.

This clonotype was picked up many times. The chain couples TRBV12-3 or TRBV12-4 to TRBJ2-3; the D gene is possibly TRBD2 (6 bases). The CDR3 extends over 16 amino acids. Trimming cost V 10 bases and J 4 bases, with 24 bases left between them. CDR3 in amino acids: CANLKMEGKTADTQYF. In DNA, the CDR3 is TGTGCCAACCTTAAGATGGAGGGCAAGACGGCAGATACGCAGTATTTT.

The chain employs TRBV12-3 or TRBV12-4 and TRBJ2-7, with unresolved D. V was trimmed by 3 bases and J by 2 bases, leaving 20 bases between them. This CDR3 is 17 amino acids long. CDR3 in DNA: TGTGCCAGCAGTTTCTGGCAGGTGGATTCTATACCCTACGAGCAGTACTTC. Translated, it gives CASSFWQVDSIPYEQYF.

This clonotype was counted at least ten times. This rearrangement joins TRBV11-1 to TRBJ2-1, with 8 bases matching TRBD2. J lost 7 bases, V lost 2 bases, and 25 bases had no gene match. This CDR3 region has 21 residues. Germline CDR1 and CDR2: SGHAT and FQDESV (reference sequence). Written as DNA, the CDR3 is TGTGCCAGCAGCTTATCCCTCGGAGTGCAAGAGGAGGCGGGGGGTCGGAATGAGCAGTTCTTC. Its translation is CASSLSLGVQEEAGGRNEQFF.

J is TRBJ1-5 and V is TRBV27; D gene uncertain. The V end lost 6 bases, the J end lost 4 bases, and 10 bases lay between the germline ends. The CDR3 consists of 13 residues. Germline-derived CDR1 and CDR2 are MNHEY and SMNVEV (reference sequence). CDR3 sequence reads: CASSLLENQPQHF. The CDR3 DNA follows: TGTGCCAGCAGCCTTTTGGAGAATCAGCCCCAGCATTTT.

There are a few counts of this clonotype. The chain has TRBV5-1 and TRBJ2-3, with unresolved D. Germline CDR1 is SGHRS and CDR2 is YFSETQ. The CDR3 has 15 amino acids. Trimming removed 6 bases from V and 0 bases from J, with 14 bases in between. The DNA for the CDR3 is TGCGCCAGCACCGGAACAGAGATTAGCACAGATACGCAGTATTTT. Translation: CASTGTEISTDTQYF.